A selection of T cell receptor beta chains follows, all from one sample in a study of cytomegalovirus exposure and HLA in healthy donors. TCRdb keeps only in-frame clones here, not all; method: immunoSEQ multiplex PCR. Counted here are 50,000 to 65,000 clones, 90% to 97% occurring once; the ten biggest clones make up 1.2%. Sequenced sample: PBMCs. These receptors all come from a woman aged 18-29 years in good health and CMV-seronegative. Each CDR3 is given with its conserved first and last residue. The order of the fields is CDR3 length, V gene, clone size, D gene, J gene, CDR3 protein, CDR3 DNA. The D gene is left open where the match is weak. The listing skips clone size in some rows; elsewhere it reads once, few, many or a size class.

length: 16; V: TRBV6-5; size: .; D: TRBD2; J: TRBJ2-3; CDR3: CASSSRLAGGPDTQYF; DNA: TGTGCCAGCAGTTCCCGACTAGCGGGAGGGCCGGATACGCAGTATTTT
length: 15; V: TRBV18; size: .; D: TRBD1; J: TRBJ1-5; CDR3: CASSSRTGGNQPQHF; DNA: TGTGCCAGCTCATCCCGGACAGGGGGCAATCAGCCCCAGCATTTT
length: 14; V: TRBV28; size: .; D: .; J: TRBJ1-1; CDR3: CASSLWGRATEAFF; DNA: TGTGCCAGCAGTTTATGGGGCAGGGCCACTGAAGCTTTCTTT
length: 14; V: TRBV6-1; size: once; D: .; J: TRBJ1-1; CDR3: CASSRGDGDTEAFF; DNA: TGTGCCAGCAGTAGGGGCGATGGGGACACTGAAGCTTTCTTT
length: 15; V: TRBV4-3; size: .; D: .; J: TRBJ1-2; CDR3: CASSERLQVRYGYTF; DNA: TGCGCCAGCAGCGAAAGGCTCCAGGTTAGGTATGGCTACACCTTC
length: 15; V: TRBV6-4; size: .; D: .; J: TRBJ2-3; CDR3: CASSNRGYSTDTQYF; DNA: TGTGCCAGCAGCAACCGGGGGTATAGCACAGATACGCAGTATTTT
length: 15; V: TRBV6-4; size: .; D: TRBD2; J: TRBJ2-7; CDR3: CASKASGGWFYEQYF; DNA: TGTGCCAGCAAGGCTAGCGGGGGGTGGTTCTACGAGCAGTACTTC
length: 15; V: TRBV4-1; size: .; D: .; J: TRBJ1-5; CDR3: CASSQEGAVNQPQHF; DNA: TGCGCCAGCAGCCAAGAGGGGGCTGTCAATCAGCCCCAGCATTTT
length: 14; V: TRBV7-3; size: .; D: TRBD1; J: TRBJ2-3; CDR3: CASSPGGGTDTQYF; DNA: TGTGCCAGCAGCCCAGGGGGCGGCACAGATACGCAGTATTTT
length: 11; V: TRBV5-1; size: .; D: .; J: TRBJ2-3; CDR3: CASSSLDTQYF; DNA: TGCGCCAGCAGCTCCCTAGATACGCAGTATTTT
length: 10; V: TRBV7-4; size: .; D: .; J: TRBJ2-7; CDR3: CASSPRVGYF; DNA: TGTGCCAGCAGCCCCAGGGTGGGGTACTTC
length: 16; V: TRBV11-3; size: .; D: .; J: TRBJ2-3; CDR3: CASSLGYNRGTDTQYF; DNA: TGTGCCAGCAGCTTAGGGTACAATCGTGGCACAGATACGCAGTATTTT
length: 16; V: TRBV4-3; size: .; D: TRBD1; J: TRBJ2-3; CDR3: CASSPAGQGDTDTQYF; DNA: TGCGCCAGCAGCCCTGCGGGACAGGGAGACACAGATACGCAGTATTTT
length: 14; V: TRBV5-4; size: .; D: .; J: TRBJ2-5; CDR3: CASSHRDYQETQYF; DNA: TGTGCCAGCAGCCACCGGGACTACCAAGAGACCCAGTACTTC
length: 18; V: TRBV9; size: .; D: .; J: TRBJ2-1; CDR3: CASSVSRRVTSLYNEQFF; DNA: TGTGCCAGCAGCGTATCCCGACGGGTCACCAGCCTCTACAATGAGCAGTTCTTC
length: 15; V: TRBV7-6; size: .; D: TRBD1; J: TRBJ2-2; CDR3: CASSLYRGNTGELFF; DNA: TGTGCCAGCAGCTTATACAGGGGTAACACCGGGGAGCTGTTTTTT
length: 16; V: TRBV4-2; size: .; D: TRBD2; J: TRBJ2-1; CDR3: CASSLQLAAPRSEQFF; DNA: TGTGCCAGCAGCCTACAACTAGCGGCCCCGAGGAGTGAGCAGTTCTTC
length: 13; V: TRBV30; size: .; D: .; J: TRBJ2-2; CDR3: CAWSESVTGELFF; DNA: TGTGCCTGGAGTGAGTCGGTCACCGGGGAGCTGTTTTTT
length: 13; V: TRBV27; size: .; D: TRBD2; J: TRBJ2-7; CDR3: CASGLAGAYEQYF; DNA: TGTGCCAGCGGGCTAGCGGGAGCCTACGAGCAGTACTTC
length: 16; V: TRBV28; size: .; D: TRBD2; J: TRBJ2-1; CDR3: CASSRRAGGPGNEQFF; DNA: TGTGCCAGCAGCCGCAGGGCGGGAGGGCCGGGGAATGAGCAGTTCTTC
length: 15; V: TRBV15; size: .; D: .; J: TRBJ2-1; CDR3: CATSPVLGGYNEQFF; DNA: TGTGCCACCAGCCCCGTCCTAGGCGGCTACAATGAGCAGTTCTTC
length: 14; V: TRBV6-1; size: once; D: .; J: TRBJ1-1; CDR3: CASRGGTSITEAFF; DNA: TGTGCCAGCAGGGGGGGTACGTCGATCACTGAAGCTTTCTTT